This passage covers 9 T cell receptor beta chains from one sample sequenced in a study of T cell responses to AZD1222 COVID-19 vaccine. Profiling relied on immunoSEQ multiplex PCR, and the TCRdb table lists in-frame clones only, not all of them. The sample lists 150,000 to 200,000 clones, 80% to 90% occurring once. The specimen comprised peripheral blood, sampled on day 0 of MenACWY control vaccination. The source is an adult in good health.

This clone was recorded only once. This chain joins TRBV19 and TRBJ1-1, with TRBD1 identical over 7 bases. The CDR3 runs 14 residues. V shed 7 bases, J shed 3 bases, and the junction held 8 bases outside the gene matches. Looked up from germline, CDR1 is LNHDA and CDR2 is SQIVND (reference sequence). The CDR3 spells CASNQQGRDTEAFF. The CDR3 DNA follows: TGTGCCAGTAACCAACAGGGGCGAGACACTGAAGCTTTCTTT.

This chain links TRBV6-5 with TRBJ1-1; D is undetermined. This CDR3 is 13 amino acids long. V lost 7 bases to trimming and J lost 6 bases, with 15 bases between them. Germline CDR1 and CDR2: MNHEY and SVGAGI. The CDR3 is CASIIRPTAEAFF. The CDR3 bases are TGTGCCAGCATTATAAGGCCCACTGCTGAAGCTTTCTTT.

V usage is TRBV9 and J usage is TRBJ2-2, with D unresolved. CDR1 is SGDLS and CDR2 is YYNGEE in the germline V gene. The CDR3 contains 18 residues. The V end was cut by 0 bases, the J end by 3 bases, with 18 bases between. For the CDR3, the DNA is TGTGCCAGCAGCGTAGGTGCAGCTACGACCTACTACACCGGGGAGCTGTTTTTT. It encodes CASSVGAATTYYTGELFF.

The chain joins TRBV28 to TRBJ2-1, with D possibly being TRBD2 (5 bases). Deletions cut 4 bases from V and 4 bases from J, with 14 bases between. Germline V gives CDR1 MDHEN, CDR2 SYDVKM. The length of the CDR3 is 15 residues. CDR3: CASSSQDAGYNEQFF. For the CDR3, the DNA is TGTGCCAGCAGTTCCCAGGATGCGGGTTACAATGAGCAGTTCTTC.

V gene TRBV19 combines with J gene TRBJ1-2, with D possibly matching TRBD1 (5 bases). The CDR3 has 13 residues. CDR1 LNHDA and CDR2 SQIVND come from the germline V gene (reference sequence). V lost 5 bases to trimming and J lost 8 bases, with 15 bases between them. As DNA, the CDR3 is TGTGCCAGTAGTCCCGGGACGGGTATGGGCTACACCTTC. Protein: CASSPGTGMGYTF.

Concerning this clone: Additional DNA sequences in this sample encode the identical CDR3. The chain employs TRBV9 and TRBJ1-5; D is unresolved. The germline V gene encodes CDR1 SGDLS and CDR2 YYNGEE. The CDR3 covers 15 residues. Trimming left V 0 bases short and J 0 bases short, with 7 bases between. The CDR3 region has the DNA TGTGCCAGCAGCGTAGCGGGTAATAGCAATCAGCCCCAGCATTTT. Protein product: CASSVAGNSNQPQHF.

The J gene is TRBJ1-3, the V gene TRBV5-4, with 11 bases matching TRBD1. The length of the CDR3 is 15 residues. CDR1 and CDR2 from the germline V gene are SGHNT and YYREEE (reference sequence). V shed 4 bases and J 3 bases; nucleotides not matched to a gene: 3. The CDR3 here is CASSGGQGVGNTIYF. The CDR3 nucleotides read TGTGCCAGCAGCGGGGGACAGGGGGTTGGAAACACCATATATTTT.

The chain recombines TRBV6-5 with TRBJ2-7; D is uncertain. Germline V gene data show CDR1 as MNHEY and CDR2 as SVGAGI. The ends were cut back, 8 bases at V and 3 bases at J, with 17 bases in the middle. This CDR3 comprises 14 residues. CDR3 nucleotide sequence: TGTGCCAGCTTAAGGATGGACGGAGACTACGAGCAGTACTTC. It is translated as CASLRMDGDYEQYF.

The J gene is TRBJ2-1, the V gene TRBV29-1, with a weak D call TRBD2 (7 bases). The CDR3 spans 15 residues. The V gene's germline CDR1 is SQVTM and CDR2 ANQGSEA. Trimming removed 4 bases at V and 6 bases at J, with 19 bases between. For the CDR3, the DNA is TGCAGCGTTGGCGGGAGAGAGGGGGAGGCCAATGAGCAGTTCTTC. Its translation is CSVGGREGEANEQFF.